Here is one TCR beta chain with its context. The antigen remains unidentified. The data originate from a study of cytomegalovirus exposure and HLA in healthy donors. Per the germline V gene, CDR1 is SGHNT and CDR2 is YYREEE (reference sequence). This CDR3 comprises 14 residues. V lost 1 base, J lost 10 bases, and 7 bases stayed unmatched. PCR involved 60 Vbeta and 13 Jbeta primers. Some clones are missing from TCRdb's copy, which holds only in-frame ones; the method was immunoSEQ multiplex PCR. The sample comprises about 160,000 clones, about 74% of which are singletons, and approximately 13% rests with the top ten. Broader study findings: Reportedly, fewer N-insertions than the 666-donor mean appeared in an Asian-associated ancestry cluster in a later analysis.

The chain has TRBV5-4 and TRBJ2-4; TRBD2 agrees at 8 bases. Source material: PBMCs. The source is a middle-aged man in good health and CMV-seropositive. The DNA of the CDR3 is TGTGCCAGCAGCTTGCCGGGAGGGCCGATGATTCAGTACTTC. It encodes CASSLPGGPMIQYF. Combining the CDR3 with reference TRBV5-4 and TRBJ2-4 gives the whole variable domain ETGVTQSPTHLIKTRGQQVTLRCSSQSGHNTVSWYQQALGQGPQFIFQYYREEENGRGNFPPRFSGLQFPNYSSELNVNALELDDSALYLCASSLPGGPMIQYFGAGTRLSVL.